This T cell receptor (beta chain) was retrieved from a study of cytomegalovirus exposure and HLA in healthy donors. With respect to this clone: Its antigen is not known.

Broader study findings: Specificity of three CMV-associated chains for CMV antigens was verified in vitro.

PCR employed 60 Vbeta and 13 Jbeta primers. In the source study's methods: Later work found approximately 80 million unique TCR beta chains, with 9 million to 13 million shared. Using immunoSEQ multiplex PCR, the repertoire was profiled, and TCRdb retains in-frame clones only, with some absent. V and J calls and clone size are those listed in that table; D and trimming were worked out from the DNA. The sample consists of around 130,000 clones, 65% to 85% of them appearing once. Trimming cost V 5 bases and J 14 bases; bases outside gene matches: 7. This CDR3 spans 13 amino acids. The germline V gene has CDR1 SGHTA and CDR2 FQGNSA. Though probably carrying unrecorded immune exposures, donors were nominally healthy at sampling.

V gene TRBV7-2 combines with J gene TRBJ2-1, with 12 bases identical to TRBD1. Source material: PBMCs. The source is a woman in her 40s in good health and CMV-seronegative. The CDR3 loop is CASSPRDRGREFF. In nucleotides, the CDR3 is TGTGCCAGCAGCCCACGGGACAGGGGGCGAGAGTTCTTC.